This T cell receptor (beta chain) was identified during a study of blood T cell repertoires in COVID-19 (dated by TCRdb to 2020 to 2022). For the study in its entirety: The collaborator samples originated in the United States, Italy and Spain and spanned the acute and convalescent phases of COVID-19. The prospective study material was composed of cDNA or gDNA derived from T cells, B-cell-depleted T cells, or PBMCs. Where HLA class I and class II types were available, the types were taken from metadata supplied by the sample provider, not from assay-based typing. The sample metadata nearly always contained a de-identified subject ID, COVID-19 status, age in years and sex. The samples were drawn from the first 160 participants of the ongoing ImmuneRACE study and from 950 to 1,500 subjects provided by 6 global collaborators. The dataset comprised deeply sampled blood TCRbeta repertoires from subjects exposed to, actively infected with, or recovered from COVID-19. The repertoires were made available in a free public database intended to serve as a resource for research on the immune response to SARS-CoV-2.

Summary of the overall study and its limitations: The quantity of clinical and demographic metadata differed by source and by participant and was supplied without curation.

TCRbeta CDR3 regions were amplified from genomic DNA by means of the immunoSEQ Assay, a bias-controlled multiplex PCR. Under the source paper's analysis protocol: The number of nucleated cells in each sample was estimated by amplification of reference gene primers within the assay. To quantify the absolute abundance of each unique TCRbeta CDR3 rearrangement, sequence reads were collapsed and filtered. Productive Simpson clonality was computed per sample as the square root of Simpson's diversity index over productive rearrangements. Here the immuneACCESS table is served through TCRdb, limited to in-frame sequences with V and J called. Missing clones are a known gap in these copies; in checked studies unresolved V genes cover under half, and the rest lacks a known reason. The V and J calls and clone size are taken from that table; D and trimming were inferred from the DNA. For this sample the table gives about 140,000 clones, of which 70% to 90% were detected only once. The top ten constitute approximately 3% of the sample.

Participants in the prospective study were aged roughly 18 to 100 years, lived in 20 to 30 United States geographic areas, and enrolled through a virtual design. In the prospective study, participants were assigned to cohorts based on the clinical history participants reported in a screening survey and a study questionnaire. Mobile phlebotomists in the prospective study collected whole blood, serum and a nasopharyngeal or oropharyngeal swab from every participant. Additional blood draws and questionnaires over an approximately 2-month period could optionally be provided by prospective study participants. Prospective study blood samples were shipped either frozen or at room temperature before DNA extraction. This clone has just a few counts. This receptor's antigen is unknown. Per-nucleotide qualities are absent, and no much larger clonotype sits a single base away. Source material: PBMCs or T cells enriched from blood (not recorded which). The receptor was isolated from a woman aged 45-65 years with acute COVID-19.

The CDR3 corresponds to CASSLGSGSYNEQFF. The nucleotide sequence is TGTGCCAGCAGTTTAGGTAGCGGGAGTTACAATGAGCAGTTCTTC. The rearrangement combines TRBV27 with TRBJ2-1; 9 central nucleotides agree with TRBD2. The CDR3 measures 15 amino acids from cysteine to phenylalanine. Left in the record is the CDR3 DNA by itself, 45 bases read in frame from the first base. As encoded in the germline V gene (reference sequence), CDR1 is MNHEY while CDR2 is SMNVEV. V and J are trimmed by 2 bases and 4 bases, and the gene matches miss 3 bases of the junction.